The 28 T cell receptor beta chains below all came from one sample that was sequenced in a study of blood T cell repertoires in COVID-19. Profiled with immunoSEQ multiplex PCR; TCRdb holds only in-frame clones, not every one. Found here are about 80,000 clones, approximately 82% of them singletons; the top ten hold 7% to 9.5%. Sequencing used peripheral blood. All receptors derive from a human donor in a cohort sampled during active COVID-19.

The J gene is TRBJ2-7, the V gene TRBV2; maybe TRBD2 (6 bases). This CDR3 has 12 residues. The germline V gene has CDR1 SNHLY and CDR2 FYNNEI. V lost 7 bases and J lost 4, with 11 bases in between. CDR3 protein: CASTLGGYEQYF. In DNA, the CDR3 is TGTGCCAGCACCCTGGGGGGATACGAGCAGTACTTC.

This rearrangement joins TRBV2 to TRBJ1-2, with TRBD1 as a possible D gene (6 bases). Trimming removed 3 bases at V and 6 bases at J, with 14 bases between. The germline V gene has CDR1 SNHLY and CDR2 FYNNEI. The CDR3 runs to 14 residues. The CDR3 nucleotides are TGTGCCAGCAGTGATGGTGACAGGACTCATGGCTACACCTTC. It yields the protein CASSDGDRTHGYTF.

This clone appeared a single time. V usage is TRBV11-2 and J usage is TRBJ2-1, with TRBD2 matching 13 bases. The CDR3 covers 18 residues. The V segment lost 1 base and the J segment 4 bases; nucleotides outside the gene matches: 7. CDR1 and CDR2 (germline): SGHAT, FQNNGV. The CDR3: CASSLGWGTSGNYNEQFF. CDR3 in DNA: TGTGCCAGCAGCTTAGGGTGGGGGACTAGCGGGAATTACAATGAGCAGTTCTTC.

V is TRBV11-2 and J is TRBJ1-1, with 10 bases fitting TRBD1. From germline, CDR1 is SGHAT and CDR2 FQNNGV. The CDR3 is 14 residues long. V trimming: 5 bases; J trimming: 7 bases; junction bases outside the gene matches: 7. The CDR3 region is CASSLPGTGVEAFF. The CDR3 DNA reads as TGTGCCAGCAGCCTCCCCGGGACAGGGGTTGAAGCTTTCTTT.

The gene calls are TRBV19 and TRBJ2-3; D call uncertain. Trimming cost V 5 bases and J 0 bases, with 12 bases left between them. CDR1 is LNHDA and CDR2 is SQIVND in the germline V gene (reference sequence). CDR3 size: 15 residues. As DNA, the CDR3 is TGTGCCAGTAGTCCAGTCACAAAAAGCACAGATACGCAGTATTTT. Translation gives CASSPVTKSTDTQYF.

The chain uses TRBV14 and TRBJ1-3; D might be TRBD1 (5 bases). Between the trimmed V and J ends, which lost 1 base and 0 bases, there was a span of 10 bases. The germline V gene has CDR1 SGHDN and CDR2 FVKESK. The CDR3 contains 16 residues. The CDR3, as DNA: TGTGCCAGCAGCCAAGTCGAAAGGGGCTCTGGAAACACCATATATTTT. Residues: CASSQVERGSGNTIYF.

This chain links TRBV5-8 with TRBJ1-6; D perhaps matches TRBD1 (5 bases). This CDR3 region has 15 residues. V dropped 2 bases and J dropped 5 bases, with 11 bases sitting between them. The germline gives CDR1 SGHTS, CDR2 YDEGEE. CDR3: CASSFRGNDNSPLHF. The CDR3 bases are TGTGCCAGCAGCTTTAGGGGAAACGATAATTCACCCCTCCACTTT. Drawing the rest from reference TRBV5-8 and TRBJ1-6, the complete variable domain is EAGVTQSPTHLIKTRGQQATLRCSPISGHTSVYWYQQALGLGLQFLLWYDEGEERNRGNFPPRFSGRQFPNYSSELNVNALELEDSALYLCASSFRGNDNSPLHFGNGTRLTVT.

The chain joins TRBV23-1 to TRBJ2-4, with 7 bases that match TRBD2. TRBV23-1 is noted as an ORF with a role that remains uncertain. CDR3 size: 17 residues. V dropped 0 bases and J dropped 7; count of bases not matched to a gene: 12. DNA of the CDR3: TGCGCCAGCAGTCAATCTCACCCTAGCGGCCTTTTTAACATTCAGTACTTC. Translation gives CASSQSHPSGLFNIQYF.

The CDR3 loop is CASSQGYRGHEQFF. The CDR3 DNA reads TGTGCCAGCAGCCAGGGATACAGGGGGCATGAGCAGTTCTTC. V usage is TRBV14 and J usage is TRBJ2-1; 9 nucleotides agree with TRBD1. Per the germline V gene, CDR1 is SGHDN and CDR2 is FVKESK. This CDR3 is 14 amino acids long. J lost 8 bases, V lost 3 bases, and 5 bases had no gene match.

The chain joins TRBV5-1 to TRBJ2-1; 13 positions match TRBD2. There are 16 residues in the CDR3. V was clipped by 4 bases and J by 5 bases; unmatched bases: 6. CDR1 is SGHRS, CDR2 YFSETQ, per germline. Here the CDR3 DNA reads TGCGCCAGCAGCAATTCCGGGACTAGCGGGAACAATGAGCAGTTCTTC. As protein: CASSNSGTSGNNEQFF. Full variable domain (outside the CDR3, taken from reference TRBV5-1 and TRBJ2-1): KAGVTQTPRYLIKTRGQQVTLSCSPISGHRSVSWYQQTPGQGLQFLFEYFSETQRNKGNFPGRFSGRQFSNSRSEMNVSTLELGDSALYLCASSNSGTSGNNEQFFGPGTRLTVL.

The chain has TRBV5-5 and TRBJ2-3; tentatively, D is TRBD1 (6 bases). V was clipped by 0 bases and J by 9 bases, with 8 bases between them. Germline V gene sequence: CDR1 SGHKS, CDR2 YYEKEE (reference sequence). The CDR3 spans 12 residues. The CDR3 here is CASSLEQGTQYF. As DNA, the CDR3 is TGTGCCAGCAGCTTGGAGCAGGGGACGCAGTATTTT.

The chain is built from TRBV28 and TRBJ2-3; 8 positions match TRBD2. Trimming took 7 bases from V and 7 from J; bases not matched to a gene: 13. The CDR3 has 15 amino acids. Germline loops: CDR1 MDHEN, CDR2 SYDVKM. The DNA of the CDR3 is TGTGCCAGCAACCCAAGCGGGGGACGCACCCATACGCAGTATTTT. Translation gives CASNPSGGRTHTQYF.

The genes are TRBV5-1 and TRBJ2-1; 9 nucleotides line up with TRBD1. This CDR3 has 15 residues. CDR1 is SGHRS, CDR2 YFSETQ, per germline. The V gene end was trimmed by 0 bases and the J gene end by 4 bases; junction bases not matched to a gene: 2. The CDR3 bases are TGCGCCAGCAGCTTGGGGACAGGGGAATACAATGAGCAGTTCTTC. Protein sequence: CASSLGTGEYNEQFF.

V is TRBV19 and J is TRBJ1-2; a possible D gene is TRBD1 (5 bases). CDR1 LNHDA and CDR2 SQIVND come from the germline V gene (reference sequence). The length of the CDR3 is 14 residues. V was clipped by 5 bases and J by 1 base, with 11 bases between them. The CDR3 sequence: CASSAWGFNYGYTF. The CDR3, as DNA: TGTGCCAGTAGTGCTTGGGGCTTTAACTATGGCTACACCTTC.

V gene TRBV7-2 combines with J gene TRBJ1-5, with 7 bases aligning to TRBD1. The trim removed 5 bases at V and 0 bases at J, leaving 4 bases unmatched. The CDR3 has 15 residues. Germline assignment: CDR1 SGHTA and CDR2 FQGNSA. CDR3 nucleotides: TGTGCCAGCAGCCTGGGACAGCTTAGCAATCAGCCCCAGCATTTT. Translating gives CASSLGQLSNQPQHF.

This clone has only one observation. The chain carries TRBV24-1 and TRBJ2-3, with 8 positions matching TRBD1. The CDR3 has 15 amino acids. Germline V gene sequence: CDR1 KGHDR, CDR2 SFDVKD. The V gene end was trimmed by 3 bases and the J gene end by 4 bases; junction bases not matched to a gene: 5. CDR3 in DNA: TGTGCCACCAGTGATGGGCAGGGGGCCGCAGATACGCAGTATTTT. Protein sequence: CATSDGQGAADTQYF.

V usage is TRBV7-3 and J usage is TRBJ2-3, with a weak D call TRBD2 (6 bases). CDR1 and CDR2 from the germline V gene are SGHTA and FQGTGA. The CDR3 covers 15 residues. The ends were cut back, 3 bases at V and 2 bases at J, with 12 bases in the middle. As DNA, the CDR3 is TGTGCCAGCAGCTTGGTCGGGGGAGACACAGATACGCAGTATTTT. Translation gives CASSLVGGDTDTQYF. Full variable domain (missing parts from reference TRBV7-3 and TRBJ2-3): GAGVSQTPSNKVTEKGKYVELRCDPISGHTALYWYRQSLGQGPEFLIYFQGTGAADDSGLPNDRFFAVRPEGSVSTLKIQRTERGDSAVYLCASSLVGGDTDTQYFGPGTRLTVL.

The chain employs TRBV5-1 and TRBJ2-3; 9 nucleotides match TRBD2. J lost 5 bases, V lost 0 bases, and 7 bases had no gene match. CDR1 is SGHRS, CDR2 YFSETQ, per germline. This CDR3 spans 16 amino acids. The DNA for the CDR3 is TGCGCCAGCAGCTTGGGGAGTAGCGGGAGTGTAGATACGCAGTATTTT. It specifies CASSLGSSGSVDTQYF.

The chain is built from TRBV21-1 and TRBJ1-5. TRBV21-1 counts as a pseudogene. The CDR3 is 13 residues long. This CDR3 is CASSPLVEGPQHF. The CDR3 DNA is TGTGCCAGCAGCCCTCTCGTTGAGGGGCCCCAGCATTTT.

This clone was detected only a few times. V and J are TRBV3-1 (or the pseudogene TRBV3-2) and TRBJ1-2, with D uncertain. V gave up 0 bases and J gave up 0 bases, with 5 bases separating them. This CDR3 is built from 14 residues. Germline CDR1 LGHDT, CDR2 YNNKEL (reference sequence). CDR3 in amino acids: CASSQELANYGYTF. The CDR3 nucleotides read TGTGCCAGCAGCCAAGAGTTAGCTAACTATGGCTACACCTTC.

CDR3 sequence: CASSLRGGYEQYF. In DNA, the CDR3 is TGTGCCAGCAGCCTAAGAGGGGGATACGAGCAGTACTTC. V is TRBV7-2 and J is TRBJ2-7; TRBD1 might be the D (6 bases). Germline V CDR1 and CDR2: SGHTA, FQGNSA. The V gene lost 5 bases and the J gene lost 4 bases, with 12 bases spanning the gap. This CDR3 region has 13 residues.

The chain joins TRBV13 to TRBJ2-3; 11 nucleotides match TRBD2. V gave up 4 bases and J gave up 0 bases; unmatched junction bases: 6. This CDR3 has 17 residues. CDR1 is PRHDT and CDR2 is FYEKMQ in the germline V gene (reference sequence). CDR3 nucleotide sequence: TGTGCCAGCAGCTCCGCCGGACTAGCGGGCAGCACAGATACGCAGTATTTT. It codes for CASSSAGLAGSTDTQYF.

The chain recombines TRBV19 with TRBJ2-7, with D possibly matching TRBD1 (5 bases). The germline V gene has CDR1 LNHDA and CDR2 SQIVND (reference sequence). The CDR3 length is 14 residues. V was trimmed by 0 bases and J by 2 bases, leaving 8 bases between them. The CDR3 loop is CASSIDQTAYEQYF. CDR3 DNA sequence: TGTGCCAGTAGTATAGATCAGACAGCCTACGAGCAGTACTTC.

V and J are TRBV11-2 and TRBJ1-2; unclear D gene. Trimming cost V 1 base and J 2 bases, with 11 bases left between them. The germline V gene encodes CDR1 SGHAT and CDR2 FQNNGV. CDR3 length: 15 residues. The CDR3 is CASSLVAGWNYGYTF. DNA of the CDR3: TGTGCCAGCAGCTTAGTGGCAGGATGGAACTATGGCTACACCTTC. The whole variable domain, filled in from reference TRBV11-2 and TRBJ1-2, reads EAGVAQSPRYKIIEKRQSVAFWCNPISGHATLYWYQQILGQGPKLLIQFQNNGVVDDSQLPKDRFSAERLKGVDSTLKIQPAKLEDSAVYLCASSLVAGWNYGYTFGSGTRLTVV.

The V call is TRBV10-1, the J call TRBJ1-1; D unclear. Trimming took 2 bases from V and 2 from J, leaving 21 bases between them. This CDR3 is 18 amino acids long. Germline CDR1 is WNHNN and CDR2 is SYGVQD (reference sequence). CDR3 nucleotides: TGCGCCAGCAGTGAGCCTCCCGACCTACCTCAACTAAACACTGAAGCTTTCTTT. This sequence encodes CASSEPPDLPQLNTEAFF.

This clone was found once. This chain connects TRBV7-9 to TRBJ1-6; 8 bases match TRBD1. Germline trimming cut 4 bases from V and 6 bases from J; bases unmatched to any gene: 5. CDR1 SEHNR and CDR2 FQNEAQ come from the germline V gene (reference sequence). This CDR3 spans 15 amino acids. The CDR3 reads CASSSPGQVNSPLHF. The DNA of the CDR3 is TGTGCCAGCAGCTCACCGGGACAGGTTAATTCACCCCTCCACTTT. The full variable domain, completed using reference TRBV7-9 and TRBJ1-6, is DTGVSQNPRHKITKRGQNVTFRCDPISEHNRLYWYRQTLGQGPEFLTYFQNEAQLEKSRLLSDRFSAERPKGSFSTLEIQRTEQGDSAMYLCASSSPGQVNSPLHFGNGTRLTVT.

This clone showed up just once. This chain uses TRBV12-3 or TRBV12-4 with TRBJ1-2, with D unclear. CDR3 length: 13 residues. V lost 3 bases, J lost 8 bases, and 13 bases lay in between. CDR3 protein: CASSFGLTGGYTF. In DNA, the CDR3 is TGTGCCAGCAGTTTTGGGCTCACTGGAGGCTACACCTTC.

This clone has more than one count but fewer than ten. The V call is TRBV4-1, the J call TRBJ1-5; 7 positions agree with TRBD1. The germline V gene has CDR1 MGHRA and CDR2 YSYEKL. The J segment lost 4 bases and the V segment lost 0 bases, leaving 9 bases of the junction unmatched. The CDR3 runs to 17 residues. CDR3 sequence (DNA): TGCGCCAGCAGCCAAGATCTAGACAGGGTCTGGAATCAGCCCCAGCATTTT. Protein sequence: CASSQDLDRVWNQPQHF.